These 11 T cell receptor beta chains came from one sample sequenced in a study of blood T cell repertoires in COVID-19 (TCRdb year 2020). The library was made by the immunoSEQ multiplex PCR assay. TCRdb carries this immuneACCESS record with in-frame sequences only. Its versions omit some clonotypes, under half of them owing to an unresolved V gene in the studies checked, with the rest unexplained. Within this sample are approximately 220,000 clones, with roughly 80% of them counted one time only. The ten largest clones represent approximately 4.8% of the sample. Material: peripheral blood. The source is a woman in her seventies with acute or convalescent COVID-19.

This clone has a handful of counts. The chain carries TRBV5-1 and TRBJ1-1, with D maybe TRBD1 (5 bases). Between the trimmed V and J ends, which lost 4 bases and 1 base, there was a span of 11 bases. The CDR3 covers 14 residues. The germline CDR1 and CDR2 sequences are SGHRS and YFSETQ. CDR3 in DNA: TGCGCCAGCAGCCCCCTCAGGGAGAACACTGAAGCTTTCTTT. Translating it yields CASSPLRENTEAFF.

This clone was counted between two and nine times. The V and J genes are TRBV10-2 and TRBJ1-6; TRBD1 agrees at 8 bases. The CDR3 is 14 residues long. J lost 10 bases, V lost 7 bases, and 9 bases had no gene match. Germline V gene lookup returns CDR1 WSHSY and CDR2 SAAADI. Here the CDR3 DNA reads TGCGCCAGCAAAAACAGGGGGGAAAACTCACCCCTCCACTTT. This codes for CASKNRGENSPLHF.

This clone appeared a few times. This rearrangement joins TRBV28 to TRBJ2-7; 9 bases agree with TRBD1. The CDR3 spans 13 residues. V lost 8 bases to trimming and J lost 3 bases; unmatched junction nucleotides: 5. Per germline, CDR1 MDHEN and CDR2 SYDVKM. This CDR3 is CASRTGQGYEQYF. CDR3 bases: TGTGCCAGCCGTACGGGACAGGGCTACGAGCAGTACTTC.

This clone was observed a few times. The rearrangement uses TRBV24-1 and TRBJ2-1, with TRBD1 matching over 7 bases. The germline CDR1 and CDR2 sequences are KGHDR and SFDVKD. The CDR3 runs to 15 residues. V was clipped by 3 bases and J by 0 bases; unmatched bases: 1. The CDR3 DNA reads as TGTGCCACCAGTGATGGGACAGCCTCCTACAATGAGCAGTTCTTC. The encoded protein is CATSDGTASYNEQFF.

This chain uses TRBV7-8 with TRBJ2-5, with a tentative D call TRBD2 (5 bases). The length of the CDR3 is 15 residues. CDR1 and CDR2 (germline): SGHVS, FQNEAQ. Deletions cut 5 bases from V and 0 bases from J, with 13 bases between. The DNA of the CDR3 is TGTGCCAGCAGCCCCGCCGGGGTCTACCAAGAGACCCAGTACTTC. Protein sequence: CASSPAGVYQETQYF.

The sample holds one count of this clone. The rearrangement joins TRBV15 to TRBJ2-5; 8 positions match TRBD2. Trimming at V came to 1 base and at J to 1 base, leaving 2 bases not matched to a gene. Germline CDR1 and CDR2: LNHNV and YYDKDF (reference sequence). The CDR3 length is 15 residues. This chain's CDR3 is CATSRVGLAQETQYF. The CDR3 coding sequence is TGTGCCACCAGCAGAGTAGGACTAGCCCAAGAGACCCAGTACTTC.

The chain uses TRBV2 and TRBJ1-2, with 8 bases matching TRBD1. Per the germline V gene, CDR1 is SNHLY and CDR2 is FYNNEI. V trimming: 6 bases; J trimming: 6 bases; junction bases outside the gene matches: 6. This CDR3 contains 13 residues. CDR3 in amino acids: CASRWTGTNGYTF. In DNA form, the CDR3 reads TGTGCCAGCAGGTGGACAGGGACGAATGGCTACACCTTC.

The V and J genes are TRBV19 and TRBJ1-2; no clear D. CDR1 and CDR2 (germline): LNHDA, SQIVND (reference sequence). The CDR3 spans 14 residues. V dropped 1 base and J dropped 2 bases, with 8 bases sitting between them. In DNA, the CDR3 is TGTGCCAGTAGTATAGGGGCAGGAAACTATGGCTACACCTTC. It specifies CASSIGAGNYGYTF. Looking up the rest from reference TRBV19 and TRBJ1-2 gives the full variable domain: DGGITQSPKYLFRKEGQNVTLSCEQNLNHDAMYWYRQDPGQGLRLIYYSQIVNDFQKGDIAEGYSVSREKKESFPLTVTSAQKNPTAFYLCASSIGAGNYGYTFGSGTRLTVV.

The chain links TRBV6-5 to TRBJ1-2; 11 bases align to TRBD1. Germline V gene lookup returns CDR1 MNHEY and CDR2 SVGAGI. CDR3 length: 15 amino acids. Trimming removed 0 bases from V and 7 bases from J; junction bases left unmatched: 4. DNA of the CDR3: TGTGCCAGCAGTTACTCCGGACAGGGGGCGCTTGGCTACACCTTC. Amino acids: CASSYSGQGALGYTF.

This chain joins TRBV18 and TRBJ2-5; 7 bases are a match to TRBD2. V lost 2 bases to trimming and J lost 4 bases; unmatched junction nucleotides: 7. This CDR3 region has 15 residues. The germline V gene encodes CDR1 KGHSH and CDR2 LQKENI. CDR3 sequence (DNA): TGTGCCAGCTCACCAGTAGGACTAGTGGGAGAGACCCAGTACTTC. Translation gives CASSPVGLVGETQYF.

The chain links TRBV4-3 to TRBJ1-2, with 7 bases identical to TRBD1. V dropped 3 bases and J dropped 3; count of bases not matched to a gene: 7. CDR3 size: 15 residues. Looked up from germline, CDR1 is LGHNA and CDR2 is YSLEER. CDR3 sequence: CASSHENTGDYGYTF. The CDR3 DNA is TGCGCCAGCAGCCACGAAAATACAGGGGACTATGGCTACACCTTC.